The TCR beta chain described here comes from a study of T cells after yellow fever vaccination. Universal primer sites and UMIs were introduced during 5'RACE template-switching synthesis of TCR cDNA. TCRdb used MiXCR to reprocess the 5' RACE reads, holding one entry per CDR3 protein. The sample includes approximately 550,000 distinct CDR3 sequences, approximately 13% of them seen just once. This clonotype was detected a few times. This CDR3 region has 17 residues. V lost 0 bases, J lost 9 bases, and 16 bases stayed unmatched. Germline V gene sequence: CDR1 MNHEY, CDR2 SVGAGI. This TCR was sampled from a young man who received the YFV17D yellow fever vaccine. This chain uses TRBV6-5 with TRBJ2-7; 8 bases map to TRBD2. Sequencing was performed on PBMCs, taken on the day of the yellow fever booster vaccination. DNA for the CDR3: TGTGCCAGCAGTTACTCGAAGAGCGGGAGCGCAGAAACGGGGCAGTACTTC. As protein: CASSYSKSGSAETGQYF.